This record covers a single TCR beta chain. The authors' processing: Scientists estimated how many nucleated cells there were by amplifying reference gene primers. Repertoires were generated with immunoSEQ multiplex PCR, while TCRdb's copy carries only in-frame clones and drops some. The DNA gave D and trimming, while V, J and clone size come from that table. The sample comprises 250,000 to 350,000 clones, 88% of which are singletons, and 9.4% rests with the top ten. The data derive from a study of blood T cell repertoires in COVID-19. About the research overall: Samples came from the United States, Italy and Spain, spanning acute and convalescent COVID-19. PBMCs, B-cell-depleted T cells, or T cells provided the cDNA or gDNA that made up the material.

This CDR3 spans 18 amino acids. CDR1 and CDR2 from the germline V gene are LGHDT and YNNKEL (reference sequence). Losses at the gene ends were 0 bases for V and 4 bases for J; bases not matched to a gene: 14. The sequencing input was peripheral blood. V usage is TRBV3-1 (or the pseudogene TRBV3-2) and J usage is TRBJ1-1, with 7 bases lining up with TRBD1. The receptor was derived from a man between 18 and 29 years old with active or convalescent COVID-19. The CDR3 protein is CASSQDLGTGVRGTEAFF. The CDR3 nucleotides read TGTGCCAGCAGCCAAGATCTTGGCACAGGGGTTCGGGGCACTGAAGCTTTCTTT.